This TCR beta chain comes out of a study of shared clonotypes between healthy human individuals. Execution of the assay was at deep level. Here immunoSEQ multiplex PCR was the method, and the copy in TCRdb shows in-frame clones only, minus some. The data hold about 1.1 million clones, with 77% observed a single time. The ends were cut back, 4 bases at V and 5 bases at J, with 14 bases in the middle. The CDR3 runs 14 residues. The germline V gene has CDR1 MNHEY and CDR2 SMNVEV (reference sequence). Material: memory CD4+ T cells from PBMCs. Subset noted: CD45RA-negative fraction. This chain joins TRBV27 and TRBJ1-1; no clear D. This clonotype was obtained from a young man in good health. Some clones in this sample may be carry-over from other donors' samples. The CDR3 sequence: CASSSRGYETEAFF. DNA for the CDR3: TGTGCCAGCAGTTCTCGGGGTTACGAAACTGAAGCTTTCTTT.